The 24 T cell receptor beta chains listed next were all sequenced from one sample in a study of cytomegalovirus exposure and HLA in healthy donors. PCR primers comprised 60 Vbeta and 13 Jbeta primers. Data came from immunoSEQ multiplex PCR; TCRdb stores just in-frame clones and leaves some out. The sample lists 180,000 or so clones; around 80% were seen once. Material: PBMCs. The source of these receptors is a girl under 18 in good health and CMV-seropositive.

The chain carries TRBV4-2 and TRBJ2-7; maybe TRBD1 (5 bases). The ends were cut back, 4 bases at V and 4 bases at J, with 8 bases in the middle. This CDR3 has 12 amino acids. Germline loops: CDR1 LGHNA, CDR2 YNFKEQ. CDR3 amino acids: CASSPNRYEQYF. In nucleotides, the CDR3 is TGTGCCAGCAGCCCAAACAGGTACGAGCAGTACTTC.

A note on this clone: One junction end does not reproduce the germline sequence, and a read error may be involved. The DNA for the CDR3 is TGTGCTAGTGGTTTGGGGGTGAGGGGGGGCTTC. Translating it yields CASGLGVRGGF. This rearrangement joins TRBV12-5 to TRBJ2-7, with D perhaps TRBD2 (7 bases). The CDR3 is 11 residues long. Germline V gene lookup returns CDR1 LGHNT and CDR2 FRNRAP.

The genes are TRBV5-1 and TRBJ2-7; no clear D. Germline lookup yields CDR1 SGHRS and CDR2 YFSETQ. V lost 0 bases and J 0 bases, leaving 10 bases between the germline ends. The CDR3 covers 15 residues. CDR3 coding DNA: TGCGCCAGCAGCTTGGGAGGAGACCACTCCTACGAGCAGTACTTC. Translation gives CASSLGGDHSYEQYF.

This chain joins TRBV2 and TRBJ2-7; D unresolved. V lost 7 bases, J lost 1 base, and 14 bases lay in between. CDR3 length: 14 residues. Germline CDR1 is SNHLY and CDR2 is FYNNEI. The CDR3 coding sequence is TGTGCCAGCACCGGTCGGTTACTTTCCTACGAGCAGTACTTC. Its translation: CASTGRLLSYEQYF. The whole variable domain, remainder taken from reference TRBV2 and TRBJ2-7, is EPEVTQTPSHQVTQMGQEVILRCVPISNHLYFYWYRQILGQKVEFLVSFYNNEISEKSEIFDDQFSVERPDGSNFTLKIRSTKLEDSAMYFCASTGRLLSYEQYFGPGTRLTVT.

The J gene is TRBJ2-3, the V gene TRBV27; D is uncertain. V dropped 7 bases and J dropped 2 bases, with 10 bases sitting between them. Germline values: CDR1 MNHEY, CDR2 SMNVEV (reference sequence). The CDR3 length is 13 residues. The CDR3: CASTLTATDTQYF. CDR3 in DNA: TGTGCCAGCACCCTAACCGCCACAGATACGCAGTATTTT.

This clone came up a few times. The chain couples TRBV5-1 to TRBJ2-7; 9 nucleotides align to TRBD1. Germline-derived CDR1 and CDR2 are SGHRS and YFSETQ. The CDR3 has 15 residues. V dropped 4 bases and J dropped 5; count of bases not matched to a gene: 10. CDR3 sequence reads: CASSGEDRGFHEQYF. Here the CDR3 DNA reads TGCGCCAGCAGCGGAGAGGACAGGGGATTCCACGAGCAGTACTTC.

This clone has only a few counts. The chain uses TRBV7-9 and TRBJ2-1, with 11 bases that match TRBD2. Germline loops: CDR1 SEHNR, CDR2 FQNEAQ (reference sequence). The junction had 8 bases not matched to a gene; V was cut back by 1 base and J by 9 bases. The CDR3 contains 16 residues. CDR3 bases: TGTGCCAGCAGCTTAGTAATACTAGCGGGAGATCGTGAGCAGTTCTTC. Protein product: CASSLVILAGDREQFF.

This sequence joins TRBV5-1 and TRBJ1-2, with 7 bases matching TRBD1. Germline V CDR1 and CDR2: SGHRS, YFSETQ. Trimming at V came to 5 bases and at J to 3 bases, leaving 7 bases not matched to a gene. The CDR3 totals 14 residues. The CDR3 reads CASSLIGTDYGYTF. The CDR3 coding sequence is TGCGCCAGCAGTCTTATCGGGACAGACTATGGCTACACCTTC.

This clone was recorded only once. The rearrangement joins TRBV5-1 to TRBJ2-2; no clear D gene. The CDR3 extends over 15 amino acids. In germline, CDR1 is SGHRS, CDR2 YFSETQ. V lost 1 base and J lost 1, with 8 bases in between. The CDR3 DNA reads TGCGCCAGCAGCTTGTCCAAACTGAACACCGGGGAGCTGTTTTTT. Its translation: CASSLSKLNTGELFF.

This clone was recorded once. V is TRBV9 and J is TRBJ2-3; 13 bases match TRBD2. This CDR3 region has 15 residues. Trimming took 4 bases from V and 3 from J; bases not matched to a gene: 2. Germline V lookup: CDR1 SGDLS, CDR2 YYNGEE. The CDR3 DNA is TGTGCCAGCAGCCAGACTAGCGGGAGGACAGATACGCAGTATTTT. It specifies CASSQTSGRTDTQYF.

V and J are TRBV10-3 and TRBJ2-3, with 10 bases identical to TRBD2. The germline gives CDR1 ENHRY, CDR2 SYGVKD. This CDR3 has 14 amino acids. The V segment lost 7 bases and the J segment 1 base; nucleotides outside the gene matches: 2. Here the CDR3 DNA reads TGTGCCATCACCGGGACTAGCGGCACAGATACGCAGTATTTT. This translates into CAITGTSGTDTQYF.

The chain couples TRBV5-1 to TRBJ2-5, with a tentative D call TRBD2 (5 bases). The CDR3 length is 14 residues. V lost 0 bases and J lost 1, with 7 bases in between. The V gene's germline CDR1 is SGHRS and CDR2 YFSETQ. The CDR3 is CASSLGSGQETQYF. CDR3 sequence (DNA): TGCGCCAGCAGCTTGGGAAGCGGCCAAGAGACCCAGTACTTC.

The chain joins TRBV9 to TRBJ2-3, with 11 bases fitting TRBD2. Germline CDR1 reads SGDLS; CDR2 reads YYNGEE. The junction had 6 bases not matched to a gene; V was cut back by 2 bases and J by 4 bases. The CDR3 runs to 16 residues. The CDR3 DNA reads as TGTGCCAGCAGCGTTATACTAGCGGGAGTGCCAGATACGCAGTATTTT. Its translation is CASSVILAGVPDTQYF. Variable domain in full (rest from reference TRBV9 and TRBJ2-3): DSGVTQTPKHLITATGQRVTLRCSPRSGDLSVYWYQQSLDQGLQFLIQYYNGEERAKGNILERFSAQQFPDLHSELNLSSLELGDSALYFCASSVILAGVPDTQYFGPGTRLTVL.

The rearrangement links TRBV7-9 to TRBJ2-7, with D possibly matching TRBD1 (5 bases). With 5 bases removed from V and 0 bases from J, the gap between germline ends came to 11 bases. Germline V gene sequence: CDR1 SEHNR, CDR2 FQNEAQ (reference sequence). The CDR3 runs 14 residues. As DNA, the CDR3 is TGTGCCAGCAGCACGACAGTCAACTCCTACGAGCAGTACTTC. Amino acid sequence: CASSTTVNSYEQYF. The full variable domain, its missing parts supplied by reference TRBV7-9 and TRBJ2-7, is DTGVSQNPRHKITKRGQNVTFRCDPISEHNRLYWYRQTLGQGPEFLTYFQNEAQLEKSRLLSDRFSAERPKGSFSTLEIQRTEQGDSAMYLCASSTTVNSYEQYFGPGTRLTVT.

The table lists this clone with a few counts. The chain joins TRBV5-4 to TRBJ1-2, with 7 bases that match TRBD1. CDR1 is SGHNT and CDR2 is YYREEE in the germline V gene (reference sequence). V lost 0 bases to trimming and J lost 8 bases; unmatched junction nucleotides: 4. The CDR3 is made up of 13 amino acids. As DNA, the CDR3 is TGTGCCAGCAGCTTGGCACAGGGGAGAGGCTACACCTTC. As protein: CASSLAQGRGYTF. The entire variable domain, with the rest obtained from reference TRBV5-4 and TRBJ1-2, is as follows: ETGVTQSPTHLIKTRGQQVTLRCSSQSGHNTVSWYQQALGQGPQFIFQYYREEENGRGNFPPRFSGLQFPNYSSELNVNALELDDSALYLCASSLAQGRGYTFGSGTRLTVV.

V is TRBV6-1 and J is TRBJ2-1; 10 bases map to TRBD2. The V gene's germline CDR1 is MNHNS and CDR2 SASEGT. This CDR3 comprises 15 residues. The V segment lost 3 bases and the J segment 5 bases; nucleotides outside the gene matches: 4. CDR3 loop: CASSEGTSGNNEQFF. The CDR3 region has the DNA TGTGCCAGCAGTGAGGGAACTAGCGGGAACAATGAGCAGTTCTTC.

Remarks on this clone: Given a much more abundant clone one base away, this may be a read error. The V gene is TRBV5-6, the J gene TRBJ1-1; no firm D call. CDR1 and CDR2 from the germline V gene are SGHDT and YYEEEE. There are 13 residues in the CDR3. Trimming cost V 1 base and J 3 bases, with 7 bases left between them. This chain's CDR3 is CASSLWGDTEAFF. CDR3 DNA sequence: TGTGCCAGCAGCTTGTGGGGAGACACTGAAGCTTTCTTT.

This clone has only a few counts. The chain is built from TRBV7-2 and TRBJ1-5; D call uncertain. Germline CDR1 SGHTA, CDR2 FQGNSA. V lost 3 bases to trimming and J lost 4 bases, with 7 bases between them. CDR3 length equals 13 residues. CDR3 amino acids: CASSLNLNQPQHF. The CDR3 DNA is TGTGCCAGCAGCTTGAACCTAAATCAGCCCCAGCATTTT.

This clone appeared a single time. CDR3 residues: CAGRQGGYTYEQYF. CDR3 bases: TGTGCCGGCCGACAGGGGGGATACACCTACGAGCAGTACTTC. This chain joins TRBV6-1 and TRBJ2-7; TRBD1 agrees at 9 bases. V trimming: 11 bases; J trimming: 2 bases; junction bases outside the gene matches: 10. Germline V gene data show CDR1 as MNHNS and CDR2 as SASEGT. The CDR3 extends over 14 amino acids.

The chain carries TRBV6-5 and TRBJ2-7; possible D gene TRBD1, 5 bases. CDR3 length: 15 residues. V gave up 2 bases and J gave up 2 bases, with 13 bases separating them. Germline V gene data show CDR1 as MNHEY and CDR2 as SVGAGI. The CDR3 DNA reads as TGTGCCAGCAGTTACGCTCCGGACACTCCCTACGAGCAGTACTTC. Translating gives CASSYAPDTPYEQYF.

The rearrangement links TRBV6-4 to TRBJ2-1; D may be TRBD2 (5 bases). Germline CDR1 is MRHNA and CDR2 is SNTAGT. Trimming shortened V by 4 bases and J by 0 bases, and 13 bases separated the two germline ends. The CDR3 sequence is 16 residues long. CDR3 loop: CASSVGNGYSYNEQFF. CDR3 nucleotide sequence: TGTGCCAGCAGTGTCGGGAATGGCTACTCCTACAATGAGCAGTTCTTC.

The J gene is TRBJ2-7, the V gene TRBV6-5; 13 positions agree with TRBD2. After removal of 5 bases from V and 3 bases from J, the junction contained 1 base not matched to a gene. Germline CDR1 and CDR2: MNHEY and SVGAGI. The CDR3 is made up of 14 amino acids. CDR3: CASSRTSGSYEQYF. As DNA, the CDR3 is TGTGCCAGCAGTCGGACTAGCGGGAGCTACGAGCAGTACTTC.

This clone has a count of ten or more. V usage is TRBV27 and J usage is TRBJ2-7, with 14 bases aligning to TRBD2. The CDR3 has 18 residues. J lost 6 bases, V lost 0 bases, and 10 bases had no gene match. Germline lookup yields CDR1 MNHEY and CDR2 SMNVEV (reference sequence). The CDR3 DNA reads as TGTGCCAGCAGTTTATCGAGGGGACTAGCGGGAGAGGCGCTCGAGCAGTACTTC. Translating it yields CASSLSRGLAGEALEQYF.

This rearrangement joins TRBV19 to TRBJ1-5; 7 bases align to TRBD1. J was trimmed by 0 bases and V by 8 bases; bases with no gene match: 16. The germline gives CDR1 LNHDA, CDR2 SQIVND (reference sequence). The CDR3 extends over 18 amino acids. The CDR3 DNA is TGTGCCAGTCTCCGAGGGGGCGACCTCTTGGGTAGCAATCAGCCCCAGCATTTT. Translating it yields CASLRGGDLLGSNQPQHF.